Sequencing of this T cell receptor (beta chain) was carried out in a study of shared clonotypes between healthy human individuals. Study-level information: CD4 naive and CD4 memory each took three plates per donor, while CD8 naive took two and CD8 memory one.

V gave up 5 bases and J gave up 1 base, with 11 bases separating them. This CDR3 is 15 amino acids long. CDR1 is SGHAT, CDR2 FQNNGV, per germline. Sequencing was performed with immunoSEQ multiplex PCR; in TCRdb, only in-frame clones are kept and a portion is missing. The sample lists under 2,500,000 clones; approximately 96% were seen once. Sequences were obtained from naive CD4+ T cells sorted from blood. Subset in this sample: CD45RA+ positively selected. The origin of this receptor is a man between 18 and 29 years old in good health. The chain combines TRBV11-2 with TRBJ2-2; no clear D gene. The CDR3 coding sequence is TGTGCCAGCAGCCAAGTAACACAGAACACCGGGGAGCTGTTTTTT. Residues: CASSQVTQNTGELFF.